The 20 T cell receptor beta chains given below trace back to one sample, sequenced in a study of early T cells in non-severe SARS-CoV-2 infection. TCRdb recomputed calls from the 5' RACE reads with MiXCR, one row per CDR3 protein. This table has 55,000 to 75,000 distinct CDR3 sequences, roughly 7.7% appearing once. Sequencing was carried out using whole blood. These receptors originate from an adult who was a healthcare worker with PCR-confirmed SARS-CoV-2 infection or an uninfected control (not recorded which).

In this sample, this clonotype turned up many times. The chain combines TRBV5-1 with TRBJ2-7, with a weak D call TRBD1 (5 bases). The germline V gene has CDR1 SGHRS and CDR2 YFSETQ. The V gene lost 2 bases and the J gene lost 2 bases, with 14 bases spanning the gap. The length of the CDR3 is 15 residues. CDR3 nucleotide sequence: TGCGCCAGCAGCTTAGAATCCAGGGCTACCTACGAGCAGTACTTC. Residues: CASSLESRATYEQYF.

V is TRBV27 and J is TRBJ2-7; D call uncertain. Trimming left V 10 bases short and J 1 base short, with 14 bases between. The germline gives CDR1 MNHEY, CDR2 SMNVEV (reference sequence). This CDR3 region has 13 residues. For the CDR3, the DNA is TGTGCCATTTTCTTTTCTGCGTCCTACGAGCAGTACTTC. It codes for CAIFFSASYEQYF.

This clonotype was seen at least ten times. The chain couples TRBV5-1 to TRBJ2-1; D tentatively fits TRBD1 or TRBD2 (6 bases each). Trimming cost V 7 bases and J 1 base, with 12 bases left between them. The germline CDR1 and CDR2 sequences are SGHRS and YFSETQ. CDR3 length: 14 residues. The CDR3 DNA reads as TGCGCCAGCGAAGGGGGGAGTTCCTACAATGAGCAGTTCTTC. This codes for CASEGGSSYNEQFF.

The rearrangement uses TRBV6-5 and TRBJ2-2; 8 nucleotides align to TRBD1. The CDR3 extends over 15 amino acids. The trim removed 6 bases at V and 7 bases at J, leaving 10 bases unmatched. Germline V gene lookup returns CDR1 MNHEY and CDR2 SVGAGI. The CDR3 here is CASSRDRGLYGELFF. Here the CDR3 DNA reads TGTGCCAGCAGCCGCGACAGGGGATTGTACGGGGAGCTGTTTTTT.

This chain connects TRBV4-2 to TRBJ2-7; the match to TRBD2 covers 10 bases. Germline V CDR1 and CDR2: LGHNA, YNFKEQ. This CDR3 has 18 amino acids. Germline trimming cut 4 bases from V and 0 bases from J; bases unmatched to any gene: 12. The CDR3 is CASSPTTGTSAPSYEQYF. CDR3 coding DNA: TGTGCCAGCAGCCCAACGACGGGGACTAGCGCCCCCTCCTACGAGCAGTACTTC.

This clonotype was counted only a few times. The chain uses TRBV30 and TRBJ1-6, with 10 bases matching TRBD1. Germline V gene sequence: CDR1 GTSNPN, CDR2 SVGIG (reference sequence). The CDR3 runs to 13 residues. Germline trimming cut 6 bases from V and 9 bases from J; bases unmatched to any gene: 5. CDR3 DNA: TGTGCCTGCCATGACAGGGGGCCTTCACCCCTCCACTTT. It codes for CACHDRGPSPLHF.

This clonotype was counted many times. The J gene is TRBJ1-2, the V gene TRBV2; perhaps TRBD1 as D (5 bases). Trimming shortened V by 5 bases and J by 7 bases, and 14 bases separated the two germline ends. Germline CDR1 and CDR2: SNHLY and FYNNEI. The length of the CDR3 is 13 residues. This CDR3 is CASSLDTGGGYTF. The CDR3 DNA follows: TGTGCCAGCAGTTTGGACACCGGAGGTGGCTACACCTTC.

This clonotype was seen only a few times. The chain employs TRBV5-1 and TRBJ1-2; D remains ambiguous. CDR3 length: 14 residues. Trimming left V 0 bases short and J 4 bases short, with 10 bases between. Germline CDR1 is SGHRS and CDR2 is YFSETQ. CDR3 DNA: TGCGCCAGCAGCTTGGGCGACGCGACCTATGGCTACACCTTC. It translates to CASSLGDATYGYTF.

This chain connects TRBV7-3 to TRBJ1-3, with D unresolved. Germline V gene lookup returns CDR1 SGHTA and CDR2 FQGTGA. The CDR3 length is 14 residues. Between the trimmed V and J ends, which lost 3 bases and 8 bases, there was a span of 14 bases. In nucleotides, the CDR3 is TGTGCCAGCAGCTTCCCCGCAGTCAAGCACACCATATATTTT. It codes for CASSFPAVKHTIYF.

This clonotype was recorded a few times. The V and J genes are TRBV20-1 and TRBJ2-3; D call uncertain. The CDR3 extends over 12 amino acids. Germline V gene sequence: CDR1 DFQATT, CDR2 SNEGSKA (reference sequence). Deletions cut 6 bases from V and 1 base from J, with 8 bases between. CDR3 residues: CSADSGTDTQYF. DNA of the CDR3: TGCAGTGCCGACTCCGGCACAGATACGCAGTATTTT.

At least ten counts were recorded for this clonotype. The genes are TRBV7-6 and TRBJ1-1; a weak D match, TRBD1 (6 bases). The V gene lost 1 base and the J gene lost 5 bases, with 8 bases spanning the gap. The CDR3 has 13 residues. Germline V CDR1 and CDR2: SGHVS, FNYEAQ. The CDR3: CASSLGGRTEAFF. DNA of the CDR3: TGTGCCAGCAGCTTAGGGGGGCGGACTGAAGCTTTCTTT.

This clonotype was found a few times. This chain connects TRBV3-1 to TRBJ2-3, with 14 bases identical to TRBD2. The germline gives CDR1 LGHDT, CDR2 YNNKEL (reference sequence). Trimming at V came to 0 bases and at J to 3 bases, leaving 2 bases not matched to a gene. The CDR3 contains 17 residues. Here the CDR3 DNA reads TGTGCCAGCAGCCAAGAGGGGACTAGCGGGGGAACAGATACGCAGTATTTT. Its translation: CASSQEGTSGGTDTQYF.

This clonotype was seen more than once but under ten times. V gene TRBV30 combines with J gene TRBJ1-5; D is uncertain. The ends were cut back, 0 bases at V and 2 bases at J, with 14 bases in the middle. The CDR3 length is 16 residues. From germline, CDR1 is GTSNPN and CDR2 SVGIG (reference sequence). The CDR3 protein is CAWSVPPRSGNQPQHF. CDR3 sequence (DNA): TGTGCCTGGAGTGTACCACCCCGGAGTGGCAATCAGCCCCAGCATTTT. The full variable domain, rest sourced from reference TRBV30 and TRBJ1-5, is SQTIHQWPATLVQPVGSPLSLECTVEGTSNPNLYWYRQAAGRGLQLLFYSVGIGQISSEVPQNLSASRPQDRQFILSSKKLLLSDSGFYLCAWSVPPRSGNQPQHFGDGTRLSIL.

This clonotype was counted a few times. The chain combines TRBV7-8 with TRBJ2-7; 9 nucleotides line up with TRBD2. The CDR3 is 16 amino acids. After removal of 1 base from V and 3 bases from J, the junction contained 7 bases not matched to a gene. CDR1 and CDR2 (germline): SGHVS, FQNEAQ. CDR3 loop: CASSLGPSGANYEQYF. Here the CDR3 DNA reads TGTGCCAGCAGCTTAGGGCCTAGCGGGGCAAACTACGAGCAGTACTTC.

This clonotype was seen repeatedly, ten times or more. This chain connects TRBV7-2 to TRBJ2-7, with 13 nucleotides matching TRBD2. V shed 5 bases and J 9 bases; nucleotides not matched to a gene: 10. The germline gives CDR1 SGHTA, CDR2 FQGNSA. The length of the CDR3 is 15 residues. DNA of the CDR3: TGTGCCAGCAGCATTGGGACTAGCGGGAAATCGGGGCAGTACTTC. This codes for CASSIGTSGKSGQYF.

This chain links TRBV7-2 with TRBJ2-2; D is undetermined. The CDR3 has 11 amino acids. Germline values: CDR1 SGHTA, CDR2 FQGNSA. The ends were cut back, 7 bases at V and 5 bases at J, with 5 bases in the middle. The CDR3: CASTRTGELFF. CDR3 DNA: TGTGCCAGCACCCGAACCGGGGAGCTGTTTTTT.

This clonotype was observed at least ten times. This rearrangement joins TRBV24-1 to TRBJ1-4; tentatively, D is TRBD1 (6 bases). The CDR3 is 16 amino acids. V lost 3 bases, J lost 5 bases, and 15 bases lay in between. Germline V CDR1 and CDR2: KGHDR, SFDVKD. Here the CDR3 reads CATSDGLRTENEKLFF. CDR3 DNA sequence: TGTGCCACCAGTGATGGGTTGAGGACAGAGAATGAAAAACTGTTTTTT.

This clonotype was counted a few times. The rearrangement links TRBV27 to TRBJ2-7; D possibly corresponds to TRBD1 (5 bases). There are 15 residues in the CDR3. V was pared by 0 bases and J by 3 bases, with 12 bases between. Germline V gene lookup returns CDR1 MNHEY and CDR2 SMNVEV (reference sequence). In nucleotides, the CDR3 is TGTGCCAGCAGTTTATCTAGCCAGGGTCTCTACGAGCAGTACTTC. It is translated as CASSLSSQGLYEQYF.

The chain couples TRBV18 to TRBJ1-4, with D hard to call. The V end was cut by 3 bases, the J end by 7 bases, with 15 bases between. Germline assignment: CDR1 KGHSH and CDR2 LQKENI. The CDR3 runs to 15 residues. Here the CDR3 reads CASSPRVSGSEKLFF. For the CDR3, the DNA is TGTGCCAGCTCACCCCGGGTTAGTGGGAGTGAAAAACTGTTTTTT.

This clonotype has more than one count but fewer than ten. CDR3 loop: CASSQPFTGTDTQYF. CDR3 in DNA: TGTGCCAGCAGCCAACCCTTTACTGGCACAGATACGCAGTATTTT. The rearrangement links TRBV4-2 to TRBJ2-3; no definite D call. The CDR3 sequence is 15 residues long. V was clipped by 2 bases and J by 1 base, with 10 bases between them. The germline gives CDR1 LGHNA, CDR2 YNFKEQ.